The 19 T cell receptor beta chains below come from one sample, sequenced in a study of cytotoxic CD8 clonotypes in ibrutinib-treated CLL. TCRdb keeps only in-frame clones here, not all; method: immunoSEQ multiplex PCR. The table shows more than 200,000 clones, with about three quarters occurring only once. The sequencing used PBMCs, collected after 12 months of ibrutinib treatment. These TCRs come from a human donor with chronic lymphocytic leukemia.

The rearrangement joins TRBV25-1 to TRBJ2-1; tentative D call: TRBD2 (6 bases). Germline CDR1 and CDR2: MGHDK and SYGVNS. This CDR3 is 15 amino acids long. Trimming took 5 bases from V and 4 from J, leaving 15 bases between them. In DNA form, the CDR3 reads TGTGCCAGCAGTCCCGCGGGACTCTTATACAATGAGCAGTTCTTC. Translating gives CASSPAGLLYNEQFF.

Remarks on this clone: One end of the junction does not line up with germline, which may come from a read error. The chain has TRBV7-3 and TRBJ1-1, with unresolved D. The germline V gene encodes CDR1 SGHTA and CDR2 FQGTGA. The length of the CDR3 is 15 residues. CDR3 in DNA: TGTGCCAGCAGCGTAACCCCCTTTAATTCGGCTGAAGCTTTCTTT. Translated, it gives CASSVTPFNSAEAFF.

This chain connects TRBV2 to TRBJ2-7; unclear D gene. The CDR3 covers 13 residues. With 8 bases removed from V and 4 bases from J, the gap between germline ends came to 15 bases. CDR1 SNHLY and CDR2 FYNNEI come from the germline V gene. In nucleotides, the CDR3 is TGTGCCAGCCTCCCGAGAGGTGGGTACGAGCAGTACTTC. Amino acids: CASLPRGGYEQYF.

V gene TRBV7-2 combines with J gene TRBJ1-2; D might be TRBD1 (5 bases). The V gene lost 0 bases and the J gene lost 4 bases, with 18 bases spanning the gap. CDR1 SGHTA and CDR2 FQGNSA come from the germline V gene. This CDR3 has 17 amino acids. The CDR3 loop reads CASSLAQSGDSIYGYTF. The CDR3 DNA sequence: TGTGCCAGCAGCTTAGCACAATCTGGGGACTCTATCTATGGCTACACCTTC.

Here the CDR3 reads CAWIEGDGDTQYF. For the CDR3, the DNA is TGTGCCTGGATCGAGGGGGACGGGGATACGCAGTATTTT. The rearrangement uses TRBV30 and TRBJ2-3; D is possibly TRBD1 (6 bases). Trimming pared 4 bases from V and 6 bases from J, leaving 14 bases between. The CDR3 is 13 amino acids. Germline V gene data show CDR1 as GTSNPN and CDR2 as SVGIG (reference sequence).

This clone was picked up a small number of times. This rearrangement joins TRBV28 to TRBJ2-5, with D perhaps TRBD1 (5 bases). Germline V CDR1 and CDR2: MDHEN, SYDVKM. V lost 5 bases, J lost 7 bases, and 14 bases lay in between. CDR3 length: 13 amino acids. CDR3 in amino acids: CASSESGRVTQYF. CDR3 nucleotide sequence: TGTGCCAGCAGTGAATCTGGCAGGGTGACCCAGTACTTC.

A word on this clone: The same CDR3 also results from other DNA sequences found in this sample. V and J are TRBV30 and TRBJ1-2; no clear D gene. V lost 1 base to trimming and J lost 4 bases, with 4 bases between them. This CDR3 has 11 residues. CDR1 and CDR2 from the germline V gene are GTSNPN and SVGIG (reference sequence). CDR3 DNA: TGTGCCTGGAGTGGGGGCTATGGCTACACCTTC. Amino acids: CAWSGGYGYTF. Looking up the rest from reference TRBV30 and TRBJ1-2 gives the full variable domain: SQTIHQWPATLVQPVGSPLSLECTVEGTSNPNLYWYRQAAGRGLQLLFYSVGIGQISSEVPQNLSASRPQDRQFILSSKKLLLSDSGFYLCAWSGGYGYTFGSGTRLTVV.

This chain links TRBV11-1 with TRBJ2-7, with 7 bases lining up with TRBD1. The CDR3 contains 14 residues. The germline CDR1 and CDR2 sequences are SGHAT and FQDESV (reference sequence). The ends lost 0 bases at V and 2 bases at J; junction bases unmatched: 1. For the CDR3, the DNA is TGTGCCAGCAGCTTAGCTGGGACAGCCTACGAGCAGTACTTC. As protein: CASSLAGTAYEQYF.

The chain links TRBV29-1 to TRBJ2-5, with D perhaps matching TRBD1 or TRBD2 (5 bases each). Germline V CDR1 and CDR2: SQVTM, ANQGSEA. V was trimmed by 4 bases and J by 2 bases, leaving 14 bases between them. The CDR3 sequence is 14 residues long. The CDR3 here is CSVVGEQRQETQYF. The CDR3, as DNA: TGCAGCGTTGTAGGGGAGCAGAGGCAAGAGACCCAGTACTTC.

The chain carries TRBV7-3 and TRBJ2-3, with D hard to call. From germline, CDR1 is SGHTA and CDR2 FQGTGA. This CDR3 is built from 13 residues. V gave up 4 bases and J gave up 9 bases, with 14 bases separating them. The CDR3 sequence is CASSSGPYGTQYF. The CDR3, as DNA: TGTGCCAGCAGCTCTGGACCTTACGGGACGCAGTATTTT.

The V call is TRBV6-1, the J call TRBJ2-7; D is perhaps TRBD1 (5 bases). This CDR3 spans 12 amino acids. V was shortened by 6 bases and J by 5 bases, with 11 bases between the two germline ends. In germline, CDR1 is MNHNS, CDR2 SASEGT. DNA for the CDR3: TGTGCCAGCAGCTCGCAAGGGGACGAGCAGTACTTC. Protein: CASSSQGDEQYF.

This chain uses TRBV6-5 with TRBJ2-7; a weak D match, TRBD2 (5 bases). Between the trimmed V and J ends, which lost 6 bases and 1 base, there was a span of 10 bases. Germline V gene lookup returns CDR1 MNHEY and CDR2 SVGAGI. CDR3 length: 13 amino acids. The CDR3 DNA reads as TGTGCCAGCAGCTTTGGACTTTCCTACGAGCAGTACTTC. This sequence encodes CASSFGLSYEQYF.

This clone appeared many times. The chain recombines TRBV5-1 with TRBJ2-2; D is tentatively TRBD1 or TRBD2 (5 bases each). The V gene's germline CDR1 is SGHRS and CDR2 YFSETQ. CDR3 length: 16 residues. Deletions cut 3 bases from V and 0 bases from J, with 12 bases between. The CDR3, as DNA: TGCGCCAGCAGCTCCGGGACCGATCCGAACACCGGGGAGCTGTTTTTT. Its translation: CASSSGTDPNTGELFF.

The gene calls are TRBV9 and TRBJ1-1; no reliable D call. This CDR3 spans 14 amino acids. The germline V gene encodes CDR1 SGDLS and CDR2 YYNGEE. V gave up 4 bases and J gave up 4 bases, with 14 bases separating them. The CDR3 DNA sequence: TGTGCCAGCAGCTCCGGGGATTCGGGCACTGAAGCTTTCTTT. Amino acids: CASSSGDSGTEAFF.

The chain recombines TRBV29-1 with TRBJ2-1; weak D call: TRBD2 (7 bases). Trimming removed 6 bases at V and 0 bases at J, with 24 bases between. This CDR3 has 18 residues. Germline loops: CDR1 SQVTM, CDR2 ANQGSEA. CDR3 in DNA: TGCAGCGTACCGTTCGGGGGGCGCCCGGGGCACTCCTACAATGAGCAGTTCTTC. Amino acids: CSVPFGGRPGHSYNEQFF.

The chain joins TRBV10-3 to TRBJ1-1, with D possibly TRBD1 on 5 matching bases. V shed 11 bases and J shed 5 bases, with 15 bases lying between them. CDR3 length: 12 residues. The germline V gene encodes CDR1 ENHRY and CDR2 SYGVKD. Here the CDR3 DNA reads TGTGCCTCAAGGCCGGGGGATACTGAAGCTTTCTTT. Translating it yields CASRPGDTEAFF.

CDR3 DNA sequence: TGTGCCAGCAGTGAACAGGGGGCCTACGGCTACACCTTC. Encoded protein: CASSEQGAYGYTF. This chain links TRBV25-1 with TRBJ1-2, with 8 nucleotides matching TRBD1. The CDR3 runs 13 residues. V lost 2 bases and J lost 8; bases outside the gene matches: 4. The germline V gene encodes CDR1 MGHDK and CDR2 SYGVNS.

V usage is TRBV5-6 and J usage is TRBJ1-6, with 7 bases that match TRBD1. This CDR3 is built from 15 residues. Germline CDR1 is SGHDT and CDR2 is YYEEEE. V trimming: 4 bases; J trimming: 3 bases; junction bases outside the gene matches: 4. The CDR3 sequence: CASSRRDSYNSPLHF. The CDR3, as DNA: TGTGCCAGCAGCCGGAGGGACAGCTATAATTCACCCCTCCACTTT.

This chain uses TRBV7-9 with TRBJ1-1; 8 nucleotides align to TRBD1. This CDR3 is 13 amino acids long. CDR1 and CDR2 (germline): SEHNR, FQNEAQ (reference sequence). V lost 5 bases and J lost 4; bases outside the gene matches: 3. As DNA, the CDR3 is TGTGCCAGCAGCGAGCAGGGGGCCACTGAAGCTTTCTTT. It encodes CASSEQGATEAFF.